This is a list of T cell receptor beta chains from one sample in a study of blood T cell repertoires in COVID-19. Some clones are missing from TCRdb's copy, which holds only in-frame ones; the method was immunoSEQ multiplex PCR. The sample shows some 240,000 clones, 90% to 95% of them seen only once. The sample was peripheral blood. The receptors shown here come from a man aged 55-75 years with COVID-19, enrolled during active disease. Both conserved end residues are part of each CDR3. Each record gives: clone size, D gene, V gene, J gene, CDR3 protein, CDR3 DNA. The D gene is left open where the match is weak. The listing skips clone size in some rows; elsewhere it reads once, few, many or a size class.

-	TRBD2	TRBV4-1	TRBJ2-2	CASSQAPGSGGNTGELFF	TGCGCCAGCAGCCAAGCCCCTGGTAGCGGGGGGAACACCGGGGAGCTGTTTTTT
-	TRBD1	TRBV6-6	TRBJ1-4	CASSTGPGQGDEKLFF	TGTGCCAGCAGCACAGGACCGGGACAGGGGGATGAAAAACTGTTTTTT
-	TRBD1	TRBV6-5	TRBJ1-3	CASSLTSGGPRYTIYF	TGTGCCAGCAGTTTGACTTCAGGGGGCCCTCGCTACACCATATATTTT
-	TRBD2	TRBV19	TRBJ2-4	CASTEGLAGGRTKNIQYF	TGTGCCAGTACCGAGGGACTAGCGGGGGGGAGGACCAAAAACATTCAGTACTTC
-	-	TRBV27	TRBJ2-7	CASARTGRGGYEQYF	TGTGCCAGCGCCCGAACCGGAAGGGGCGGCTACGAGCAGTACTTC
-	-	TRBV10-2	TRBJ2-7	CASMKGWSNFSYEQYF	TGCGCCAGCATGAAGGGGTGGTCAAATTTCTCCTACGAGCAGTACTTC
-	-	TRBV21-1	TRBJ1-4	CASSKVRGSLMSVKLFF	TGTGCCAGCAGCAAGGTACGGGGGTCCCTTATGTCCGTAAAACTGTTTTTT
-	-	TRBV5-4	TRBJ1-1	CASSLGGTNTEAFF	TGTGCCAGCAGCTTGGGAGGGACTAACACTGAAGCTTTCTTT
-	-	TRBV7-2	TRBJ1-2	CASSFGTALNYGYTF	TGTGCCAGCAGCTTTGGAACAGCCCTCAACTATGGCTACACCTTC
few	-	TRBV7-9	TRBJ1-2	CASSSQGSGYTF	TGTGCCAGCAGCTCCCAGGGGAGTGGCTACACCTTC
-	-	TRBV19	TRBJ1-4	CASSKKIGRANEKLFF	TGTGCCAGTAGTAAGAAGATAGGGAGGGCTAATGAAAAACTGTTTTTT
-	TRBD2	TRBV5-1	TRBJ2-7	CASSLRTSGTYEQYF	TGCGCCAGCAGCCTAAGGACTAGCGGGACCTACGAGCAGTACTTC
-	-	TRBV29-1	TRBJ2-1	CSAAGSSYNEQFF	TGCAGTGCGGCCGGGAGCTCCTACAATGAGCAGTTCTTC
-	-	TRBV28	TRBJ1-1	CASSLPGGTEAFF	TGTGCCAGCAGTTTGCCGGGAGGCACTGAAGCTTTCTTT
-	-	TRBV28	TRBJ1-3	CASSDPPGNRRGNTIYF	TGTGCCAGCAGTGACCCGCCAGGAAACAGGCGAGGAAACACCATATATTTT